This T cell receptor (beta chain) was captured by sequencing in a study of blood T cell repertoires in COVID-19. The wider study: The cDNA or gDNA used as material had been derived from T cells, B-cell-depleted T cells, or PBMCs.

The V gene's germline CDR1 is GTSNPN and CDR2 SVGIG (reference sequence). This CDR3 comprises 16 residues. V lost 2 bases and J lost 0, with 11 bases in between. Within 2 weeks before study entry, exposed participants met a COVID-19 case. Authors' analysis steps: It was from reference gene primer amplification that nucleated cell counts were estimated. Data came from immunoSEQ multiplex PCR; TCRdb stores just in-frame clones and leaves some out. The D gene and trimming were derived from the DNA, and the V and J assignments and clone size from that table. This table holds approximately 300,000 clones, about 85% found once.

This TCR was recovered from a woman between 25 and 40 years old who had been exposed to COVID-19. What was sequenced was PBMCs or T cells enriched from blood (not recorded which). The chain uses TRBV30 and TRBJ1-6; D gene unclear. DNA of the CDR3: TGTGCCTGGAGTCCTGCTCGGAGCTCCTATAATTCACCCCTCCACTTT. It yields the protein CAWSPARSSYNSPLHF.